The 20 T cell receptor beta chains listed next were all sequenced from one sample in a study of T-cell reconstitution after alpha-beta-depleted transplantation in children. Preparation of the TCRbeta library was carried out with unique molecular identifiers. TCRdb redid the calling of the PCR reads with MiXCR, one entry per CDR3 protein. The data show about 300,000 distinct CDR3 sequences, with over 9.5% seen just once and 7% to 9.5% held by the top ten. This specimen consisted of PBMCs, obtained before TCRalphabeta/CD19-depleted stem cell transplant. These receptors were taken from a boy younger than two with acute myeloid leukemia, due to receive a stem cell transplant.

This clonotype came up many times. At one boundary the junction diverges from the germline segment, which might be a read error. V is TRBV7-7 and J is TRBJ1-1; D ambiguous. The CDR3 extends over 12 amino acids. Germline V lookup: CDR1 SSHAT, CDR2 FNYEAQ (reference sequence). CDR3 residues: CASSSRHTEAFF. The DNA of the CDR3 is TGTGCTAGCAGCTCCCGGCACACTGAAGCTTTCTTT.

This clonotype showed up many times. This chain connects TRBV29-1 to TRBJ2-7, with TRBD1 as a possible D gene (5 bases). Trimming stripped 6 bases from V and 1 base from J, with 10 bases between. The CDR3 covers 12 residues. Per the germline V gene, CDR1 is SQVTM and CDR2 is ANQGSEA. The CDR3 here is CSVLDMSYEQYF. As DNA, the CDR3 is TGCAGCGTGCTGGACATGTCCTACGAGCAGTACTTC.

This clonotype occurred many times. The V and J genes are TRBV15 and TRBJ2-1; no clear D gene. The germline V and J ends were trimmed by 3 bases and 5 bases, with 8 bases remaining between them. CDR3 size: 13 residues. Germline lookup yields CDR1 LNHNV and CDR2 YYDKDF (reference sequence). The CDR3 bases are TGTGCCACCAGCAGTCAAACCAACAATGAGCAGTTCTTC. This sequence encodes CATSSQTNNEQFF.

This clonotype has at least ten counts. The CDR3 coding sequence is TGCAGCGCCGTGGGGGGAGACTATGGCTACACCTTC. As protein: CSAVGGDYGYTF. The rearrangement links TRBV29-1 to TRBJ1-2; a possible D gene is TRBD1 (5 bases). CDR1 is SQVTM, CDR2 ANQGSEA, per germline. This CDR3 comprises 12 residues. Trimming pared 7 bases from V and 3 bases from J, leaving 12 bases between. Variable domain in full (rest from reference TRBV29-1 and TRBJ1-2): SAVISQKPSRDICQRGTSLTIQCQVDSQVTMMFWYRQQPGQSLTLIATANQGSEATYESGFVIDKFPISRPNLTFSTLTVSNMSPEDSSIYLCSAVGGDYGYTFGSGTRLTVV.

This clonotype has at least ten counts. This rearrangement joins TRBV9 to TRBJ2-3; 11 nucleotides match TRBD2. Germline CDR1 and CDR2: SGDLS and YYNGEE. The CDR3 totals 14 residues. V trimming: 0 bases; J trimming: 15 bases; junction bases outside the gene matches: 9. This CDR3 reads CASSVAGSGGASYF. The DNA of the CDR3 is TGTGCCAGCAGCGTAGCGGGTAGCGGGGGGGCCTCTTATTTT.

This clonotype was observed a few times. This rearrangement joins TRBV5-1 to TRBJ1-6; a possible D gene is TRBD1 (5 bases). The germline V gene encodes CDR1 SGHRS and CDR2 YFSETQ. This CDR3 is built from 15 residues. V dropped 4 bases and J dropped 7 bases, with 15 bases sitting between them. This CDR3 reads CASSIGTPRNSPLHF. The CDR3 coding sequence is TGCGCCAGCAGCATCGGGACCCCTCGGAATTCACCCCTCCACTTT.

In the case of this clonotype: A much more abundant neighbour one base away suggests this may be a read error. Without the conserved terminal phenylalanine or tryptophan, this CDR3 likely stems from a read error. This chain connects TRBV4-3 to TRBJ2-7; TRBD1 agrees at 9 bases. The length of the CDR3 is 16 residues. Germline V lookup: CDR1 LGHNA, CDR2 YSLEER. Trimming removed 3 bases from V and 7 bases from J; junction bases left unmatched: 13. The CDR3 sequence is CASSQTFPGQGEEQYI. For the CDR3, the DNA is TGCGCCAGCAGCCAGACATTTCCGGGACAGGGAGAAGAGCAGTACATC.

This rearrangement joins TRBV6-2 or TRBV6-3 to TRBJ2-2, with D tentatively TRBD2 (5 bases). Germline V gene lookup returns CDR1 MNHEY and CDR2 SVGEGT. V was cut by 0 bases and J by 1 base, with 9 bases left in between. This CDR3 region has 16 residues. The CDR3 DNA follows: TGTGCCAGCAGTTACTCAGGGAGATTGAACACCGGGGAGCTGTTTTTT. Protein product: CASSYSGRLNTGELFF.

This clonotype showed up many times. J is TRBJ2-1 and V is TRBV7-3; 10 nucleotides match TRBD2. Germline values: CDR1 SGHTA, CDR2 FQGTGA. The CDR3 spans 15 residues. Trimming took 4 bases from V and 4 from J; bases not matched to a gene: 4. CDR3 coding DNA: TGTGCCAGCAGCTCCTTAGCGGGAGGTTACAATGAGCAGTTCTTC. The encoded protein is CASSSLAGGYNEQFF.

A word on this clonotype: This may come from a read error, since a much larger clone is one base off. V and J are TRBV11-2 and TRBJ2-5, with a weak D call TRBD2 (6 bases). The CDR3 runs 15 residues. Looked up from germline, CDR1 is SGHAT and CDR2 is FQNNGV. In nucleotides, the CDR3 is TGTGACAGCAGCCCGAGCGGACTACCTCAAGAGACCCAGTACTTC. Its protein product is CDSSPSGLPQETQYF.

This clonotype was picked up many times. The genes are TRBV7-8 and TRBJ2-7; D unresolved. This CDR3 has 12 amino acids. The germline CDR1 and CDR2 sequences are SGHVS and FQNEAQ. Trimming shortened V by 5 bases and J by 3 bases, and 8 bases separated the two germline ends. CDR3 amino acids: CASSLKVYEQYF. DNA of the CDR3: TGTGCCAGCAGCCTAAAAGTCTACGAGCAGTACTTC.

In its sample, this clonotype was seen many times. The gene calls are TRBV5-1 and TRBJ2-5; weak D call: TRBD2 (5 bases). The germline CDR1 and CDR2 sequences are SGHRS and YFSETQ. The CDR3 sequence is 14 residues long. V was shortened by 0 bases and J by 4 bases, with 10 bases between the two germline ends. The CDR3 loop is CASSLVFGVETQYF. The CDR3 bases are TGCGCCAGCAGCTTGGTTTTCGGGGTAGAGACCCAGTACTTC.

This clonotype came up many times. The chain is built from TRBV5-1 and TRBJ2-2; D is ambiguous. The V end was cut by 3 bases, the J end by 0 bases, with 15 bases between. The CDR3 covers 17 residues. Per germline, CDR1 SGHRS and CDR2 YFSETQ. CDR3 sequence reads: CASSSINGWPNTGELFF. The CDR3 nucleotides read TGCGCCAGCAGCTCCATTAATGGGTGGCCGAACACCGGGGAGCTGTTTTTT.

This clonotype was picked up many times. The chain recombines TRBV28 with TRBJ2-4; TRBD2 matches 10 bases. V lost 2 bases to trimming and J lost 7 bases; unmatched junction nucleotides: 2. This CDR3 has 14 amino acids. Germline CDR1 MDHEN, CDR2 SYDVKM. In DNA form, the CDR3 reads TGTGCCAGCAGTTTAAGCGGGAGGGGGAACATTCAGTACTTC. Translating gives CASSLSGRGNIQYF.

This clonotype was counted many times. V and J are TRBV21-1 and TRBJ2-1; TRBD2 is taken as the D call from the table, unchecked against the DNA. TRBV21-1 is a documented pseudogene. The CDR3 has 14 residues. The CDR3 DNA reads as TGTGCCAGCAGCAAAGAAGGACTAGAGTGTAAGCAGTTCTTC. Amino acids: CASSKEGLECKQFF.

V is TRBV5-5 and J is TRBJ2-1; unclear D gene. The CDR3 is 11 amino acids. Germline assignment: CDR1 SGHKS and CDR2 YYEKEE (reference sequence). Trimming removed 3 bases from V and 8 bases from J, with 6 bases in between. The CDR3 is CASSSYDEQFF. The CDR3 region has the DNA TGTGCCAGCAGCTCGTACGATGAGCAGTTCTTC.

The sample holds a few counts of this clonotype. The rearrangement joins TRBV20-1 to TRBJ2-5, with 13 positions matching TRBD2. The V segment lost 6 bases and the J segment 2 bases; nucleotides outside the gene matches: 6. The germline V gene has CDR1 DFQATT and CDR2 SNEGSKA (reference sequence). CDR3 length: 15 amino acids. CDR3: CSAPTSGGKQETQYF. The CDR3 nucleotides are TGCAGTGCACCGACTAGCGGGGGGAAGCAAGAGACCCAGTACTTC.

The chain uses TRBV18 and TRBJ1-3, with D hard to call. Trimming removed 1 base at V and 0 bases at J, with 10 bases between. This CDR3 spans 16 amino acids. Germline loops: CDR1 KGHSH, CDR2 LQKENI. The CDR3 nucleotides are TGTGCCAGCTCACCACTACAGCAGAGCTCTGGAAACACCATATATTTT. It specifies CASSPLQQSSGNTIYF.

This clonotype was seen repeatedly, ten times or more. This chain connects TRBV7-9 to TRBJ1-2; no definite D call. The CDR3 spans 12 residues. Germline CDR1 SEHNR, CDR2 FQNEAQ (reference sequence). The germline V and J ends were trimmed by 7 bases and 9 bases, with 15 bases remaining between them. CDR3 sequence reads: CASTRHWLSYTF. The CDR3 nucleotides are TGTGCCAGCACCCGTCACTGGCTCAGCTACACCTTC.

The CDR3 sequence is CASSYGLAASTDTQYF. The CDR3 DNA reads TGTGCCAGCAGTTACGGACTAGCGGCTAGCACAGATACGCAGTATTTT. The V call is TRBV6-2 or TRBV6-3, the J call TRBJ2-3; 10 bases align to TRBD2. V trimming: 2 bases; J trimming: 0 bases; junction bases outside the gene matches: 2. The CDR3 is 16 amino acids. Germline CDR1 reads MNHEY; CDR2 reads SVGEGT.